This T cell receptor beta chain was retrieved from a study of cytomegalovirus exposure and HLA in healthy donors. Study-level results: Donor immune exposure was known only as CMV serostatus.

Concerning this clone itself: Its matching antigen is unknown.

Amplification used 60 Vbeta primers and 13 Jbeta primers. The method was immunoSEQ multiplex PCR; TCRdb's version includes in-frame clones alone and lacks a portion of them. The repertoire holds 100,000 to 150,000 clones, with around 81% as singletons. V lost 3 bases and J 0 bases, leaving 6 bases between the germline ends. Germline assignment: CDR1 LNHDA and CDR2 SQIVND (reference sequence). This CDR3 contains 15 residues. Sequencing used PBMCs. This rearrangement joins TRBV19 to TRBJ2-6; unclear D gene. This sequence originates from a female donor in good health and CMV-seronegative. CDR3: CASSIRSSGANVLTF. The CDR3 DNA follows: TGTGCCAGTAGTATCCGGAGCTCTGGGGCCAACGTCCTGACTTTC.